A single T cell receptor (beta chain) is shown here with its context. Assay used: immunoSEQ multiplex PCR; TCRdb lists only in-frame clones, some missing. This sample carries 13,000 to 15,000 clones, 87% of them seen once, and the ten largest clones take about 33%. The V end was cut by 4 bases, the J end by 3 bases, with 13 bases between. CDR1 is SGDLS, CDR2 YYNGEE, per germline. This CDR3 comprises 14 residues. The data were obtained in a study of blood T cell repertoires in COVID-19. The specimen sequenced was peripheral blood. This clonotype originated in a human donor in a cohort sampled during active COVID-19. The chain combines TRBV9 with TRBJ1-2, with a weak D call TRBD1 (6 bases). CDR3 coding DNA: TGTGCCAGCAGCCCTCAAACAGGGTACTATGGCTACACCTTC. Translated: CASSPQTGYYGYTF.